Each of the 3 T cell receptor beta chains below was sequenced from the same sample in a study of blood T cells in healthy people across ages. A second PCR of about 7 to 12 cycles used a sample-barcoded 5' primer and a J-beta primer mix. TCRdb reprocessed the 5' RACE reads with MiXCR, giving one entry per CDR3 protein. The sample consists of hundreds of thousands of distinct CDR3 sequences, around 46% of them appearing once. Sequences were obtained from blood. These receptors all come from a woman aged 60-75 years in good health.

V and J are TRBV5-6 and TRBJ2-4; D gene uncertain. The CDR3 has 15 residues. V lost 4 bases and J lost 0, with 11 bases in between. CDR1 is SGHDT, CDR2 YYEEEE, per germline. The CDR3 region is CASSPESGAKNIQYF. The CDR3 DNA follows: TGTGCCAGCAGCCCAGAGTCCGGAGCCAAAAACATTCAGTACTTC.

The CDR3, as DNA: TGTGCCAGCAGCTTTAGCGGGGGCTTCCTCGAGGTGCGCGAGCAGTACTTC. Translating gives CASSFSGGFLEVREQYF. The chain uses TRBV7-9 and TRBJ2-7, with 9 bases matching TRBD2. Germline trimming cut 3 bases from V and 6 bases from J; bases unmatched to any gene: 15. This CDR3 has 17 amino acids. Germline V gene sequence: CDR1 SEHNR, CDR2 FQNEAQ (reference sequence).

V and J are TRBV6-5 and TRBJ2-1, with 13 bases identical to TRBD2. V shed 6 bases and J 5 bases; nucleotides not matched to a gene: 4. The germline CDR1 and CDR2 sequences are MNHEY and SVGAGI. The CDR3 consists of 15 residues. CDR3: CASSSGLAGDNEQFF. The CDR3 nucleotides read TGTGCCAGCAGCTCCGGACTAGCGGGGGACAATGAGCAGTTCTTC.